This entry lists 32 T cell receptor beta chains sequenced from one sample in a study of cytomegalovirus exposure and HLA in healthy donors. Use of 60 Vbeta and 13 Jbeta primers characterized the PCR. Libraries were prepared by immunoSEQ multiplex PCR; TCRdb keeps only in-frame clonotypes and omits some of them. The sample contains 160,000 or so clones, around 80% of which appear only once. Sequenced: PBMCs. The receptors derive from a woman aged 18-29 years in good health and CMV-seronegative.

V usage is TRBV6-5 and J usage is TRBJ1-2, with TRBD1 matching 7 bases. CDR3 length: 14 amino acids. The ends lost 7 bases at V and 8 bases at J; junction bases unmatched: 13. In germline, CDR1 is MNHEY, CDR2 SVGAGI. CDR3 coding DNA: TGTGCCAGCAACACCAGTCCGGGACAGAGAGGCTACACCTTC. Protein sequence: CASNTSPGQRGYTF.

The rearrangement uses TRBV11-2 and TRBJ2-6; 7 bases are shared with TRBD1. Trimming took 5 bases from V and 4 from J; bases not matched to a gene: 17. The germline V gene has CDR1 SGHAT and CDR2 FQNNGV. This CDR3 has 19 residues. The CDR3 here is CASSPKLGQGEIGANVLTF. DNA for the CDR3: TGTGCCAGCAGCCCAAAACTCGGTCAGGGGGAGATAGGGGCCAACGTCCTGACTTTC.

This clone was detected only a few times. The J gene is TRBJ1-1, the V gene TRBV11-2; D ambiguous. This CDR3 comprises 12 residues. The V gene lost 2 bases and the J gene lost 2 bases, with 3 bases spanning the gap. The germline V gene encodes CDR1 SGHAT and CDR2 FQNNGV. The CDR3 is CASSLINTEAFF. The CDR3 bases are TGTGCCAGCAGCTTAATAAACACTGAAGCTTTCTTT.

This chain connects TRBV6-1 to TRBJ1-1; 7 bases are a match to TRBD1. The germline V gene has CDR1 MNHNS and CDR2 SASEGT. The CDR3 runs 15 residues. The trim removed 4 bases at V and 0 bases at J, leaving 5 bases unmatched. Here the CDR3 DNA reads TGTGCCAGCAGTGTTATGACAGGGCTGAACACTGAAGCTTTCTTT. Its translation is CASSVMTGLNTEAFF.

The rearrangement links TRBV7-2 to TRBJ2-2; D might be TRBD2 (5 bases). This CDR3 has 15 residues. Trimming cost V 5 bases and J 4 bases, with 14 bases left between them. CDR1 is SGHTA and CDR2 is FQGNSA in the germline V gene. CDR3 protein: CASSRDPAGTGELFF. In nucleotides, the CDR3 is TGTGCCAGCAGCCGTGACCCGGCGGGCACCGGGGAGCTGTTTTTT.

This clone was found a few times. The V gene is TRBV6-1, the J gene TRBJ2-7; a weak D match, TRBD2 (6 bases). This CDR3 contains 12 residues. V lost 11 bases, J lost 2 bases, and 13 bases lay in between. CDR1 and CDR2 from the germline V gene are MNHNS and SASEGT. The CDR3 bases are TGTGCCGCCGGGACTTCACCCTACGAGCAGTACTTC. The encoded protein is CAAGTSPYEQYF.

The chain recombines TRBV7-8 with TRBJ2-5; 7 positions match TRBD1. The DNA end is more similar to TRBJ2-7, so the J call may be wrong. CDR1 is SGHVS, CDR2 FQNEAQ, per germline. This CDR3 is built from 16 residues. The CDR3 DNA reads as TGTGCCAGCAGCTTAGAGTTGGCGACAGGGTCATACGAGCAGTACTTC. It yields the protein CASSLELATGSYEQYF.

The CDR3 region has the DNA TGCGCCAGCAGCTTCGACAGGGGGATCGATGAGCAGTTCTTC. As protein: CASSFDRGIDEQFF. The chain has TRBV5-1 and TRBJ2-1; 9 bases line up with TRBD1. The CDR3 covers 14 residues. Germline V CDR1 and CDR2: SGHRS, YFSETQ. The ends lost 2 bases at V and 8 bases at J; junction bases unmatched: 5. Using reference TRBV5-1 and TRBJ2-1 for the parts outside the CDR3, the full variable domain is KAGVTQTPRYLIKTRGQQVTLSCSPISGHRSVSWYQQTPGQGLQFLFEYFSETQRNKGNFPGRFSGRQFSNSRSEMNVSTLELGDSALYLCASSFDRGIDEQFFGPGTRLTVL.

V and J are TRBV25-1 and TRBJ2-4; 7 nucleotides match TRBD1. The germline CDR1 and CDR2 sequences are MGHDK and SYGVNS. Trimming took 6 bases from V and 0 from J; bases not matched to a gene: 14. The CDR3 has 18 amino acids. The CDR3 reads CASSHTPGQILAKNIQYF. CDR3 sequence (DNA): TGTGCCAGCAGCCATACCCCGGGACAGATACTAGCCAAAAACATTCAGTACTTC.

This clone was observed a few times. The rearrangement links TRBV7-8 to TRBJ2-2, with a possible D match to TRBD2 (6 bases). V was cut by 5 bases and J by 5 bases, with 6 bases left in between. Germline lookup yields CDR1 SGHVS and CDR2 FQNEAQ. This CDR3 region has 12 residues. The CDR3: CASSRGTGELFF. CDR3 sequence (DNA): TGTGCCAGCAGCCGGGGGACCGGGGAGCTGTTTTTT.

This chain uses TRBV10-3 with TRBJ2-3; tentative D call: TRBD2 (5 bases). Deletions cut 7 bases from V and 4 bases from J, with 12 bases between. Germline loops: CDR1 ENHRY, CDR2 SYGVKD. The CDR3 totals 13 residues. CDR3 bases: TGTGCCATCACCGAGCCCGGGGCAGATACGCAGTATTTT. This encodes CAITEPGADTQYF.

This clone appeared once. The CDR3 loop reads CASSLEKWSYRNTEAFF. The CDR3 DNA sequence: TGCGCCAGCAGCTTGGAGAAATGGTCGTACAGGAACACTGAAGCTTTCTTT. The chain couples TRBV5-1 to TRBJ1-1; no definite D call. From germline, CDR1 is SGHRS and CDR2 YFSETQ. CDR3 length: 17 residues. Trimming took 0 bases from V and 1 from J, leaving 16 bases between them.

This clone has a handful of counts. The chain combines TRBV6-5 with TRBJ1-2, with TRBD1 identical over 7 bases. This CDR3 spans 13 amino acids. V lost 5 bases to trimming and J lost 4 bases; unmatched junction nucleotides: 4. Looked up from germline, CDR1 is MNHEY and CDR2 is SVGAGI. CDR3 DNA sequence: TGTGCCAGCAGTCTCCGGGACAGCTATGGCTACACCTTC. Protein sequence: CASSLRDSYGYTF.

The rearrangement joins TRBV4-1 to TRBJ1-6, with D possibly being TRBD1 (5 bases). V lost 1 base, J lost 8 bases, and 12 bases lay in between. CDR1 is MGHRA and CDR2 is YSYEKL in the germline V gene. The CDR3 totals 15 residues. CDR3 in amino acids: CASSQVQAADSPLHF. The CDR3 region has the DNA TGCGCCAGCAGCCAAGTACAGGCGGCGGATTCACCCCTCCACTTT.

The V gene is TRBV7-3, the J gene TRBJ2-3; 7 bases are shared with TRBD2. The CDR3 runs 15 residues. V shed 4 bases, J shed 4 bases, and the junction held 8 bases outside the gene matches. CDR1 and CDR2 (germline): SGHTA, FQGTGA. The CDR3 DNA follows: TGTGCCAGCAGCTCCACCCCTCTAGCGGCAGATACGCAGTATTTT. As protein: CASSSTPLAADTQYF.

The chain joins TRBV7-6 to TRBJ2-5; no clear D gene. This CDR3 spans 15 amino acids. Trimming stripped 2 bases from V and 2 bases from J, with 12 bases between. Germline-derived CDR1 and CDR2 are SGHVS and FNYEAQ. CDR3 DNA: TGTGCCAGCAGCTTAAATGCGCGACAACAAGAGACCCAGTACTTC. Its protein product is CASSLNARQQETQYF.

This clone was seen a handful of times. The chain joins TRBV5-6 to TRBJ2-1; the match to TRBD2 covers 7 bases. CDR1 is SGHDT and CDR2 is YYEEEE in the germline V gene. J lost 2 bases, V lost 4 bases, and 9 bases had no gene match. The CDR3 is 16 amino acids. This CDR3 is CASSPGGGTTYNEQFF. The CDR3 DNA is TGTGCCAGCAGCCCGGGGGGAGGCACTACCTACAATGAGCAGTTCTTC.

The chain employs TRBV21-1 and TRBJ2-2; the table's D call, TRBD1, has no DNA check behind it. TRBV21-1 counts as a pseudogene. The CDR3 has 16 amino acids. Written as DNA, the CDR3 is TGTGCCAGCAGCAAAGGGAGGACAGGGGGTCCCGGGGAGCTGTTTTTT. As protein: CASSKGRTGGPGELFF.

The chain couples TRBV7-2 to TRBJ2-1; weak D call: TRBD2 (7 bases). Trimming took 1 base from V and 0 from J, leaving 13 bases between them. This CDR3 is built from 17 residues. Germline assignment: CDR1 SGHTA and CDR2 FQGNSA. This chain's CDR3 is CASSLEGAGASYNEQFF. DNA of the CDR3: TGTGCCAGCAGCTTAGAAGGTGCGGGGGCCTCCTACAATGAGCAGTTCTTC.

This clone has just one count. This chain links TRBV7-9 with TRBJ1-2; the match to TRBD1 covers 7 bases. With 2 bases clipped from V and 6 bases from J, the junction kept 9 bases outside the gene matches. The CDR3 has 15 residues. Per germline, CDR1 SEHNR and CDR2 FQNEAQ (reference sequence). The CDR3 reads CASSLKDRLLNGYTF. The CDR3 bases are TGTGCCAGCAGCTTAAAGGACAGGTTGCTTAATGGCTACACCTTC.

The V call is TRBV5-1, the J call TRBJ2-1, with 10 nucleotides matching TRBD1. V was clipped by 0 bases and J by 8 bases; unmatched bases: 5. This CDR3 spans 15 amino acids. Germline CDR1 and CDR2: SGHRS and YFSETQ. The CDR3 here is CASSLGTGGRDEQFF. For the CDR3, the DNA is TGCGCCAGCAGCTTGGGGACAGGGGGGCGCGATGAGCAGTTCTTC.

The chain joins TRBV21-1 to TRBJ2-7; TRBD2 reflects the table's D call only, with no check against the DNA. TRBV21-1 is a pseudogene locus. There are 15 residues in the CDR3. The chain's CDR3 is CASIFLGGAGYEQYF. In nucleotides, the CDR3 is TGTGCCAGCATTTTCCTGGGCGGGGCGGGGTACGAGCAGTACTTC.

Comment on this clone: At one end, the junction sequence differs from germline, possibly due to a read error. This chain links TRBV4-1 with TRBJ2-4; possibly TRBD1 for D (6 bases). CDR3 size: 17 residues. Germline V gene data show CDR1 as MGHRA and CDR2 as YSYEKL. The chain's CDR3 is CASSQDRLGQGQNSQYF. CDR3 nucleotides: TGCGCCAGCAGCCAAGATAGGCTGGGGCAGGGACAAAACAGTCAGTACTTC.

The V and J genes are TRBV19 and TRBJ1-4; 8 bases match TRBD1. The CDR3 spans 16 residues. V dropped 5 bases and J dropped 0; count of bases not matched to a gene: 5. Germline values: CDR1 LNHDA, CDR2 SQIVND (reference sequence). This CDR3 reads CASSRTGGSTNEKLFF. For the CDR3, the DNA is TGTGCCAGTAGTCGAACAGGGGGATCAACTAATGAAAAACTGTTTTTT.

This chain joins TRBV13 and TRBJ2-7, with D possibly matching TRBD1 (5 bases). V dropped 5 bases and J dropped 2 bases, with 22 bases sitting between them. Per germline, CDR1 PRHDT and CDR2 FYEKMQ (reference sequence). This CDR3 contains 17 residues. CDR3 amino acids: CASSVKPDIYGTYEQYF. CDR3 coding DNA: TGTGCCAGCAGCGTGAAACCGGACATTTATGGAACCTACGAGCAGTACTTC.

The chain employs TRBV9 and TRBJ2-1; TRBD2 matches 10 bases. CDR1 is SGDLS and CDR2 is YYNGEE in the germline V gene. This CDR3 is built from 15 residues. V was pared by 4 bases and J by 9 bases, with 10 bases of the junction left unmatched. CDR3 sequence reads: CASSPRGLAGVEQFF. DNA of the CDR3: TGTGCCAGCAGCCCCCGGGGGCTAGCGGGGGTTGAGCAGTTCTTC.

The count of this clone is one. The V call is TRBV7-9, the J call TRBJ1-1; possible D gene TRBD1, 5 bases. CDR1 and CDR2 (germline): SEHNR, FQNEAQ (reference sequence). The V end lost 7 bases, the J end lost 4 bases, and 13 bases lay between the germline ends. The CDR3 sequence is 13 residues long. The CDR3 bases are TGTGCCAGCAAGGGACTTAGGGGCACTGAAGCTTTCTTT. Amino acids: CASKGLRGTEAFF.

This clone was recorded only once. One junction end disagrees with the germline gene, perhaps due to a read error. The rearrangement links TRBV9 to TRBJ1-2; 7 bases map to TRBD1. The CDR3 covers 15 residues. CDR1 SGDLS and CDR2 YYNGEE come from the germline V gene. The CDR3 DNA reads TGTGCCAGCAGCGTAGTTCAACAGGGGACCTATAGCTACACCTTC. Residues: CASSVVQQGTYSYTF.

The CDR3 DNA sequence: TGTGCCAGCAGCGTAGAAGTCAGGACACTCGGCCCGAACACCATATATTTT. Its translation is CASSVEVRTLGPNTIYF. The chain uses TRBV9 and TRBJ1-3, with D possibly being TRBD1 (5 bases). Looked up from germline, CDR1 is SGDLS and CDR2 is YYNGEE. V shed 0 bases and J shed 7 bases, with 20 bases lying between them. The CDR3 is made up of 17 amino acids.

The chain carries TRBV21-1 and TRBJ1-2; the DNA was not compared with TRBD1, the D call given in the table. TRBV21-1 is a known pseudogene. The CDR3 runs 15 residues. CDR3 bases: TGTGCCAGCAGCCCCCTCTTGACAGTTAACTATGGCTACACCTTC. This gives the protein CASSPLLTVNYGYTF.

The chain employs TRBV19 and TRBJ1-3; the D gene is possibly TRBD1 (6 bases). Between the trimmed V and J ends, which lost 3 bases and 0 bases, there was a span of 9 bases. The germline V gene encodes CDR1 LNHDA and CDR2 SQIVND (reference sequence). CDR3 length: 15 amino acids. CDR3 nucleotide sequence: TGTGCCAGTAGTATTGGCAGGGGCTCTGGAAACACCATATATTTT. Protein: CASSIGRGSGNTIYF.

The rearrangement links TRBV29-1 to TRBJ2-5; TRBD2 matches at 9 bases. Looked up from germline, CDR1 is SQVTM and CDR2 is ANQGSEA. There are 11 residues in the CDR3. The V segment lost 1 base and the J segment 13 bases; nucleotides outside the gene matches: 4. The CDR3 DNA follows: TGCAGCGTTGAAGGAGCGGGGGGCCGGTACTTC. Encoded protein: CSVEGAGGRYF.